This record concerns one T cell receptor beta chain sequence. The V gene's germline CDR1 is MGHRA and CDR2 YSYEKL. The CDR3 loop spans 15 amino acids. The J segment lost 6 bases and the V segment lost 1 base, leaving 3 bases of the junction unmatched. This sample is drawn from a study of T cell changes during pregnancy in multiple sclerosis. Profiling relied on immunoSEQ multiplex PCR, and the TCRdb table lists in-frame clones only, not all of them. The sample contains about 100,000 clones, 94% of which appear only once. The sample consisted of peripheral blood, taken before pregnancy. The chain links TRBV4-1 to TRBJ2-1; 10 bases are shared with TRBD2. The sequence came from a female donor with multiple sclerosis, enrolled in a pregnancy study. DNA for the CDR3: TGCGCCAGCAGCCAAGTGGGACTAGCGCGCAATGAGCAGTTCTTC. Amino acid sequence: CASSQVGLARNEQFF.